These T cell receptor beta chains were read from a single sample in a study of monozygotic twins with inflammatory bowel disease. With the 5' RACE reads reprocessed, TCRdb shows one record per CDR3 protein and no DNA. Recorded here are fewer than 550,000 distinct CDR3 sequences; the top ten clones represent about 2.4%. The sample consisted of blood. The source is a human donor with ulcerative colitis or Crohn's disease, or a healthy co-twin of an affected twin (not recorded which). The CDR3 runs from the conserved cysteine through the conserved F or W.

v_call	j_call	cdr3_aa
TRBV7-9	TRBJ1-2	CASSLDRGYGYTF
TRBV25-1	TRBJ1-1	CASSGPYTEAFF
TRBV3-1	TRBJ1-5	CASSQRDSFNQPQHF
TRBV5-1	TRBJ2-5	CASSWAEETQYF
TRBV7-2	TRBJ2-3	CASSKTLAGALDTQYF
TRBV11-2	TRBJ2-7	CASSGLAGYEQCF
TRBV5-4	TRBJ1-4	CASSPNRDEKLFF
TRBV28	TRBJ2-2	CASSLGYGELFF
TRBV12-5	TRBJ2-5	CASGPEGARGTQYF
TRBV11-2	TRBJ2-7	CASSLGSPGTYEQYF
TRBV7-2	TRBJ1-2	CASSYRTDYYGYTF
TRBV24-1	TRBJ2-1	CATSDTRLADIYNEQFF
TRBV7-3	TRBJ2-2	CASSSSPRINTGELFF
TRBV11-2	TRBJ2-2	CASSHWDLNTGELFF
TRBV30	TRBJ2-1	CAWSPQFGEQFF
TRBV12-3/TRBV12-4	TRBJ2-3	CASTTAPEDTQYF
TRBV12-3/TRBV12-4	TRBJ1-2	CASSPGLNYGYTF
TRBV11-2	TRBJ1-2	CASSLGRRTGPATLNGYTF
TRBV3-1	TRBJ1-1	CASSELGSTEAFF
TRBV7-2	TRBJ2-7	CASSVRFGNEQYF
TRBV7-2	TRBJ2-7	CASSLSSSTLYEQYF
TRBV12-3/TRBV12-4	TRBJ2-5	CASSFELTSRPPTQYF
TRBV30	TRBJ2-3	CASYGGGPDTQYF
TRBV29-1	TRBJ2-7	CSVRGRSSYEQYF
TRBV14	TRBJ2-3	CASSLRTSIGTDTQYF
TRBV20-1	TRBJ2-7	CSARGQGAYEQYF
TRBV5-4	TRBJ2-1	CASRAGTGISYNEQFF
TRBV4-3	TRBJ1-1	CASSQEYGGNTEAFF
TRBV29-1	TRBJ2-1	CSFTSGSYEQFF
TRBV12-3/TRBV12-4	TRBJ1-5	CASSLSLGNQPQHF
TRBV3-1	TRBJ1-2	CASSQDWTAQGGYTF
TRBV20-1	TRBJ2-3	CSARDGGGIADTQYF
TRBV10-3	TRBJ2-7	CAISLGGDPRNEQYF
TRBV9	TRBJ2-1	CSSSVEGWSSGGNEQFF
TRBV19	TRBJ2-4	CATRDRGPRCKNIQYF
TRBV2	TRBJ2-3	CASTSVAPTDTQYF
TRBV6-5	TRBJ1-2	CASGRQGNGYTF
TRBV7-2	TRBJ2-6	CASSLVAGLGANVLTF
TRBV7-2	TRBJ2-3	CASSLARPDTQYF
TRBV19	TRBJ2-7	CASKETSGPYEQYF
TRBV7-2	TRBJ2-5	CASSLHSRNLQETQYF
TRBV20-1	TRBJ1-1	CSARDPRQGLNTEAFF
TRBV5-1	TRBJ1-2	CASSSGTVYGYTF
TRBV27	TRBJ2-4	CASSFYPTPWAKNIQYF
TRBV15	TRBJ2-3	CATSRDLPGSNTQYF
TRBV4-2	TRBJ2-5	CASSPQGLADQETQYF
TRBV14	TRBJ2-3	CASSPRDGTSRTDTQYF
TRBV3-1	TRBJ1-1	CASSSQRGYTEAFF
TRBV19	TRBJ2-1	CASSAGLAGPHEQFF
TRBV12-3/TRBV12-4	TRBJ1-1	CASTGGGMNTEAFF
TRBV19	TRBJ1-2	CASSIRDIGDYGYTF